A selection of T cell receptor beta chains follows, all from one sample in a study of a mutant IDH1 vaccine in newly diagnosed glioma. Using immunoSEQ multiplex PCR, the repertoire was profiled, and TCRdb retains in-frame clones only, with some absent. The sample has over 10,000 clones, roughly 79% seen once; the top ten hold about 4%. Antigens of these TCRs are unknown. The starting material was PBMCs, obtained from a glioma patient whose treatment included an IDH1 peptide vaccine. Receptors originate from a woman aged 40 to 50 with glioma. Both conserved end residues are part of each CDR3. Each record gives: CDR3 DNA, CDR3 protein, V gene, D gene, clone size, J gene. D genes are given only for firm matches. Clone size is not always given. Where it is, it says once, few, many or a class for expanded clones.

TGTGCCAGCAGTGAATCCGGGACAGGGGGGGAGACCCAGTACTTC | CASSESGTGGETQYF | TRBV25-1 | TRBD1 | NA | TRBJ2-5
TGTGCCAGTACCCCGGAGGGGATACCCCTCGGGAAACTGTTTTTT | CASTPEGIPLGKLFF | TRBV19 | NA | few | TRBJ1-4
TGTGCCAGCAGCTCCGGGACTAGGTCCGGGGCCAACGTCCTGACTTTC | CASSSGTRSGANVLTF | TRBV28 | TRBD2 | NA | TRBJ2-6
TGTGCCAGCAGCCCCACCCTAGCGAATACCTACGAGCAGTACTTC | CASSPTLANTYEQYF | TRBV4-2 | NA | NA | TRBJ2-7
TGCGCCAGCAGCCAAGGGAGGCTGGGTACGCAGTATTTT | CASSQGRLGTQYF | TRBV4-3 | NA | NA | TRBJ2-3
TGTGCCAGCAGTTGGGGGGGCAAGAACGAGCAGTACTTC | CASSWGGKNEQYF | TRBV27 | NA | NA | TRBJ2-7
TGTGCCATTCGAACTATGTCTTCTATTCAGTACTTC | CAIRTMSSIQYF | TRBV7-9 | NA | few | TRBJ2-4
TGTGCCAGCAGCTTGCCGTATTCCGTGGCGGCGTACGAGCAGTACTTC | CASSLPYSVAAYEQYF | TRBV5-8 | NA | NA | TRBJ2-7
TGTGCCAGCAGCGTTCCCTACAATGAGCAGTTCTTC | CASSVPYNEQFF | TRBV5-4 | NA | NA | TRBJ2-1
TGTGCCACCTCGCCACAGCCTAATCAGCCCCAGCATTTT | CATSPQPNQPQHF | TRBV28 | NA | NA | TRBJ1-5
TGTGCCAGTAGTATAGTGGACAGCCACTCCTACGAGCAGTACTTC | CASSIVDSHSYEQYF | TRBV19 | NA | NA | TRBJ2-7
TGTGCCAGTCGCTGGTACACAGATACGCAGTATTTT | CASRWYTDTQYF | TRBV7-2 | NA | NA | TRBJ2-3
TGTGCCAGCAGCCGCATGACAGGCGGCGGGGGGGCCACAGATACGCAGTATTTT | CASSRMTGGGGATDTQYF | TRBV5-6 | TRBD2 | once | TRBJ2-3
TGCAGTGTGACGGACAGGGTCTACGAGCAGTACTTC | CSVTDRVYEQYF | TRBV29-1 | TRBD1 | NA | TRBJ2-7
TGTGCCAGCAGCCAATTAAGGGGCCCGGGCACCGGGGAGCTGTTTTTT | CASSQLRGPGTGELFF | TRBV11-2 | NA | NA | TRBJ2-2
TGTGCCAGCAGTTTATCGAAGGGGGTAGGGCAAGAGACCCAGTACTTC | CASSLSKGVGQETQYF | TRBV27 | NA | NA | TRBJ2-5
TGTGCCAGCCAGACCGGGACCTACTACAATGAGCAGTTCTTC | CASQTGTYYNEQFF | TRBV11-2 | NA | NA | TRBJ2-1
TGCGCCAGCAGCCAAGTACGCGCGGGGGTAGGAGAGCAGTTCTTC | CASSQVRAGVGEQFF | TRBV4-3 | TRBD2 | NA | TRBJ2-1
TGCGCCAGCAGCTTGACTGCGAACACCGGGGAGCTGTTTTTT | CASSLTANTGELFF | TRBV5-1 | NA | NA | TRBJ2-2
TGTGCCAGCAGCGGGGGGGTAGCCGGGACAGGGAATTCCGAGCAGTACTTC | CASSGGVAGTGNSEQYF | TRBV7-9 | TRBD1 | NA | TRBJ2-7
TGCAGCGTCGTTGTCGGGGGGAGCAATCAGCCCCAGCATTTT | CSVVVGGSNQPQHF | TRBV29-1 | NA | NA | TRBJ1-5
TGCGCCAGCAGCTTAGGCAGGCTCTATGGCTACACCTTC | CASSLGRLYGYTF | TRBV5-1 | NA | NA | TRBJ1-2
TGTGCCAGCAGACCCCCGGGAGCCACCGGGGAGCTGTTTTTT | CASRPPGATGELFF | TRBV7-3 | NA | few | TRBJ2-2
TGTGCCAGCAGCTTTGGGAGGATCAGCACAGATACGCAGTATTTT | CASSFGRISTDTQYF | TRBV7-3 | NA | once | TRBJ2-3
TGTGCCAGCAGCTTCAAGCGGGAGGTTGCCTACGAGCAGTACTTC | CASSFKREVAYEQYF | TRBV5-4 | TRBD2 | NA | TRBJ2-7
TGTGCCAGCGGACTCGAGGGGGCGGGTTACAATGAGCAGTTCTTC | CASGLEGAGYNEQFF | TRBV28 | TRBD1 | NA | TRBJ2-1
TGTGCCAGCAGTTACACTCGGCCGGGACAGACCTACGAGCAGTACTTC | CASSYTRPGQTYEQYF | TRBV6-5 | TRBD1 | NA | TRBJ2-7
TGTGCCAGCTCACCGGCCCCCGGGCATAGTGGCTACACCTTC | CASSPAPGHSGYTF | TRBV18 | NA | NA | TRBJ1-2
TGCGCCAGCAGCCAAGATGAGGAGCTCCCCTACAATGAGCAGTTCTTC | CASSQDEELPYNEQFF | TRBV4-1 | NA | NA | TRBJ2-1